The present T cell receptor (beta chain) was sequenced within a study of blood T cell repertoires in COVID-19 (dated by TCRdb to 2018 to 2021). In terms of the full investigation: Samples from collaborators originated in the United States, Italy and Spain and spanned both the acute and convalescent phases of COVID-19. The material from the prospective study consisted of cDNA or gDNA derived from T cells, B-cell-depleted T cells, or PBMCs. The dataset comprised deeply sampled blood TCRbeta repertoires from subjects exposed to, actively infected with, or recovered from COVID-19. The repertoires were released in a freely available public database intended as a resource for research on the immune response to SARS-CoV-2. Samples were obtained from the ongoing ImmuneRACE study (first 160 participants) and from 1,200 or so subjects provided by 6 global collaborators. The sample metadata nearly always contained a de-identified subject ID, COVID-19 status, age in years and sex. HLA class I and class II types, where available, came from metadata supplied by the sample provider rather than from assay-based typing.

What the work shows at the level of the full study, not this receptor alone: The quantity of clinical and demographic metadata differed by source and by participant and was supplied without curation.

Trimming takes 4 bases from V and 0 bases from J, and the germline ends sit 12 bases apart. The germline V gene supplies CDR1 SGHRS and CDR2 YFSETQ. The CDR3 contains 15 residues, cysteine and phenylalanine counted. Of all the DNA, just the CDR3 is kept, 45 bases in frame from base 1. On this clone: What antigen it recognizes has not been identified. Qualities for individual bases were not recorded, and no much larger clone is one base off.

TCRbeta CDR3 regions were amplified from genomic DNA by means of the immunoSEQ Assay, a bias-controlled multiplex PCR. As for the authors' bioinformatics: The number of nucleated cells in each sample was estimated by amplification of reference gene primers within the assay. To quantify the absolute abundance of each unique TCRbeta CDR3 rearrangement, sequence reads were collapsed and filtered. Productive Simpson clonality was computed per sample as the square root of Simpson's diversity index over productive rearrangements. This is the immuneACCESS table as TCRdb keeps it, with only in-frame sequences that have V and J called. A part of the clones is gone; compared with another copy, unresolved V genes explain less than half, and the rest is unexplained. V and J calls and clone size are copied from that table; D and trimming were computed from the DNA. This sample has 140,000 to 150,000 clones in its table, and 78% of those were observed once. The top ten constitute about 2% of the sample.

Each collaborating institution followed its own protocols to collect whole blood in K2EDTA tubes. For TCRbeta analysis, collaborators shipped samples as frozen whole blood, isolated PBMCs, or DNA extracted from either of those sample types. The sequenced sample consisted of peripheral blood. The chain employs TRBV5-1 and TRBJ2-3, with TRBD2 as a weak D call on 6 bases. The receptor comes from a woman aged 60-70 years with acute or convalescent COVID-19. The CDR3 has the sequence CASSPGLASTDTQYF. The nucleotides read TGCGCCAGCAGCCCAGGGCTAGCGAGCACAGATACGCAGTATTTT.